The 2 T cell receptor beta chains below were found in one sample sequenced in a study of CD8+ T cells in alopecia areata. Sequencing templates came from extracted RNA that was reverse transcribed into cDNA. Profiling relied on immunoSEQ multiplex PCR, and the TCRdb table lists in-frame clones only, not all of them. This table has more than 95,000 clones, roughly 68% appearing once. The material sequenced was CD4+ T cells sorted from blood. The receptor source for this set is a human donor in good health.

The rearrangement uses TRBV7-2 and TRBJ2-1; D remains unclear. CDR1 is SGHTA and CDR2 is FQGNSA in the germline V gene. The V gene lost 5 bases and the J gene lost 8 bases, with 7 bases spanning the gap. The CDR3 consists of 11 residues. CDR3 amino acids: CASSPSYEQFF. The CDR3 DNA is TGTGCCAGCAGCCCGTCCTATGAGCAGTTCTTC.

The chain couples TRBV6-6 to TRBJ2-5; the D call may be TRBD1 or TRBD2 (5 bases each). The CDR3 has 15 amino acids. CDR1 and CDR2 (germline): MNHNY, SVGAGI (reference sequence). The V end was cut by 6 bases, the J end by 5 bases, with 19 bases between. The CDR3 nucleotides read TGTGCCAGCAGAGCCGGGACCCCCCGATCGGAGACCCAGTACTTC. Protein sequence: CASRAGTPRSETQYF.